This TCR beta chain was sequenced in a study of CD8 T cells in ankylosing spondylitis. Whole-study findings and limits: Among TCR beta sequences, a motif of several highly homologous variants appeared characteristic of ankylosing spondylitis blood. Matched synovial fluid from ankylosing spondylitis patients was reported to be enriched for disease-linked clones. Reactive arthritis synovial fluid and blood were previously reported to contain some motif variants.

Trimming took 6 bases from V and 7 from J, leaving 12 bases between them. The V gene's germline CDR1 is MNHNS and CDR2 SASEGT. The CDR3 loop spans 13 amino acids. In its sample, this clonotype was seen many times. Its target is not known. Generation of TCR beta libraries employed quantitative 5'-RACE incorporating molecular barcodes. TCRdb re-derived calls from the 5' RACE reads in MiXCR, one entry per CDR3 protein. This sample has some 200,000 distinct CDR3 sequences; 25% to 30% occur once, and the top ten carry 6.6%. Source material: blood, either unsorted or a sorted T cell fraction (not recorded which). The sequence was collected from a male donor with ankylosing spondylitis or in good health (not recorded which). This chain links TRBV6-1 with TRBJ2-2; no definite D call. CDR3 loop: CASSLSAVGELFF. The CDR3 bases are TGTGCCAGCAGCTTGTCGGCCGTCGGGGAGCTGTTTTTT.